A selection of T cell receptor beta chains follows, all from one sample in a study of vaccination and CD4 T cells after COVID-19. From the PCR reads, TCRdb called clonotypes with MiXCR, one entry per CDR3 protein. This table has about 3,300 distinct CDR3 sequences, 76% appearing once. These receptors are not linked to any known antigen. Source material: CD4+ T cells from blood, cultured in vitro. All receptors come from a human donor who had recovered from COVID-19. CDR3s include the opening cysteine and the closing phenylalanine or tryptophan. A D gene is named only where the DNA matches it firmly. Clone size appears in some rows only: once, few, many, or a class for an expanded clone.

-	once	TRBV20-1	TRBJ2-1	TGCAGTGCTAGAGATCATTGGCAGGGCTCCAATGAGCAGTTCTTC	CSARDHWQGSNEQFF
TRBD2	-	TRBV30	TRBJ2-3	TGTGCCTGGAGTCCTAGCGGGACTAGCACAGATACGCAGTATTTT	CAWSPSGTSTDTQYF
-	-	TRBV14	TRBJ2-7	TGTGCCAGCAGCCAAGTCGGGATAAGCATGTACTTC	CASSQVGISMYF
-	-	TRBV19	TRBJ2-3	TGTGCCAGTAGTATCGTAGATACGCAGTATTTT	CASSIVDTQYF
-	once	TRBV20-1	TRBJ1-1	TGCACCGGGCTGAGGGTAACGACTGAAGCTTTCTTT	CTGLRVTTEAFF
-	-	TRBV7-2	TRBJ1-2	TGTGCCAGCAGCCTACAGAGCGCCTTCTACGGCTACACCTTC	CASSLQSAFYGYTF
-	-	TRBV20-1	TRBJ2-2	TGCAGTGCTAGCGTCTCGGGAGTAAACACCGGGGAGCTGTTTTTT	CSASVSGVNTGELFF
-	few	TRBV24-1	TRBJ2-1	TGTGCCACCAGTGATTCCCGGACACCTTACAATGAGCAGTTCTTC	CATSDSRTPYNEQFF
-	-	TRBV20-1	TRBJ1-4	TGCAGTACTAGACCCCCCGGTTGGGAAAAACTGTTTTTT	CSTRPPGWEKLFF
TRBD1	-	TRBV7-9	TRBJ2-1	TGTGCCAGCAGCAGAGGGACAGGGGCCCACAATGAGCAGTTCTTC	CASSRGTGAHNEQFF
-	large	TRBV12-3/TRBV12-4	TRBJ1-5	TGTGCCAGCGCCCCGGGGGCTGGCAATCAGCCCCAGCATTTT	CASAPGAGNQPQHF
-	-	TRBV30	TRBJ1-2	TGTGCCTGGACTCCCACAGGGCCCTATGGCTACACCTTC	CAWTPTGPYGYTF
-	-	TRBV20-1	TRBJ1-2	TGCAGTGCTAGTGAGACCGACTATGGCTACACCTTC	CSASETDYGYTF
TRBD1	once	TRBV29-1	TRBJ1-1	TGCAGCGTTGGGACAGGGAAGAACTTT	CSVGTGKNF
-	-	TRBV19	TRBJ1-2	TGTGCCAGTAGTAGGGGACGGAACTATGGCTACACCTTC	CASSRGRNYGYTF
-	-	TRBV6-1	TRBJ2-7	TGTGCCAGCAGTGCGCCGGGCCGCCGATACGAGCAGTACTTC	CASSAPGRRYEQYF
-	once	TRBV7-8	TRBJ1-2	TGTGCCAGCAGCCCACGGGCGGCACTCGAAAAAAACTATGGCTACACCTTC	CASSPRAALEKNYGYTF
-	-	TRBV10-3	TRBJ2-3	TGTGCCATCAGTGATACTGGAAAAGGAGGAGATACGCAGTATTTT	CAISDTGKGGDTQYF
-	few	TRBV5-1	TRBJ1-2	TGCGCCAGCAGCTCAGAAAGGGTTAGCTATGGCTACACCTTC	CASSSERVSYGYTF
TRBD2	-	TRBV20-1	TRBJ2-1	TGCAGTGCTAGATCTCTAGCGGGGGGGAAAGACTACAATGAGCAGTTCTTC	CSARSLAGGKDYNEQFF
TRBD1	-	TRBV20-1	TRBJ2-3	TGCAGTGTTGAGCCGGGACAGGGGGCCGCAGATACGCAGTATTTT	CSVEPGQGAADTQYF
-	few	TRBV10-2	TRBJ2-2	TGCGCCAGCAGTCCAATCGCCGGGGAGCTGTTTTTT	CASSPIAGELFF
-	-	TRBV30	TRBJ1-6	TGTGCCTGGAGTCTATTTGACCCCTCTGGGAGTTCACCCCTCCACTTT	CAWSLFDPSGSSPLHF
-	-	TRBV6-1	TRBJ1-5	TGTGCCAGCACCGCGAACCCAGGGTGGAGCAATCAGCCCCAGCATTTT	CASTANPGWSNQPQHF
-	-	TRBV7-2	TRBJ1-5	TGTGCCAGCAGCTTAGCCAAGGGGAATCAGCCCCAGCATTTT	CASSLAKGNQPQHF
-	-	TRBV20-1	TRBJ1-5	TGCAGTGCCATAAGTGGGGTCAATCAGCCCCAGCATTTT	CSAISGVNQPQHF
TRBD1	large	TRBV6-1	TRBJ1-6	TGTGCCAGCAGTGGGGGACAGGGGCTTAATTCACCCCTCCACTTT	CASSGGQGLNSPLHF
-	-	TRBV2	TRBJ2-3	TGTGCCAGCAGTGTACTCGGGCCAAGCGCAGATACGCAGTATTTT	CASSVLGPSADTQYF
TRBD1	few	TRBV7-3	TRBJ2-7	TGTGCCAGCAGCTCGGGGACAGGGGGCAGCGAGCAGTACTTC	CASSSGTGGSEQYF
-	-	TRBV20-1	TRBJ1-2	TGCAGTGCTAGAGATCAGACTAAAGCCGACCTGACGAGAGGCTACACCTTC	CSARDQTKADLTRGYTF
-	-	TRBV7-9	TRBJ1-1	TGTGCCAGCAGCGTGACTGGGAACACTGAAGCTTTCTTT	CASSVTGNTEAFF
-	-	TRBV19	TRBJ1-1	TGTGCCAGTAGTATAGAGGGTTTGGTAGTGAACACTGAAGCTTTCTTT	CASSIEGLVVNTEAFF
TRBD2	-	TRBV11-3	TRBJ2-2	TGTGCCAGCAGCTTACTGACTAGCGGGGGGGCCCCGGGGGAGCTGTTTTTT	CASSLLTSGGAPGELFF
-	-	TRBV25-1	TRBJ1-4	TGTGCCAGCAGGGGGAATGAAAAACTGTTTTTT	CASRGNEKLFF
-	-	TRBV6-1	TRBJ1-2	TGTGCCAGAAATTCGGAGGACTATGGCTACACCTTC	CARNSEDYGYTF
-	-	TRBV6-1	TRBJ1-2	TGTGCCAGCAATGACCGATCTAACTATGGCTACACCTTC	CASNDRSNYGYTF
TRBD1	-	TRBV7-2	TRBJ1-1	TGTGCCAGCAGCCCGCGACAGGGGGGAGTGAACACTGAAGCTTTCTTT	CASSPRQGGVNTEAFF
TRBD1	large	TRBV9	TRBJ1-2	TGTGCCAGCAGCCCTAGGACAGGGGGCTCTTTTAGCTACACCTTC	CASSPRTGGSFSYTF
-	medium-sized	TRBV6-1	TRBJ2-5	TGTGCCAGCAGTCTGACTGATCCCCAGTACTTC	CASSLTDPQYF
TRBD1	hyperexpanded	TRBV7-2	TRBJ1-2	TGTGCCAGCAGACGTGGACAGGACACCTTGTATGGCTACACCTTC	CASRRGQDTLYGYTF
TRBD1	-	TRBV20-1	TRBJ1-5	TGCAGTGCTTCAGGACAGGCGTACGGTCAGCCCCAGCATTTT	CSASGQAYGQPQHF
TRBD1	-	TRBV5-1	TRBJ1-2	TGCGCCAGCAGCTTGGCCCAGGGACAGCCCTATGGCTACACCTTC	CASSLAQGQPYGYTF
-	-	TRBV20-1	TRBJ1-6	TGCAGTGCTGGACGTGGCTATAATTCACCCCTCCACTTT	CSAGRGYNSPLHF
-	-	TRBV7-2	TRBJ2-1	TGTGCCAGCAGCTTAATGGGGGGCGCCTCGTACAATGAGCAGTTCTTC	CASSLMGGASYNEQFF
-	-	TRBV27	TRBJ2-2	TGTGCCAGCAACATCCGGGCGTCTACCGGGGAGCTGTTTTTT	CASNIRASTGELFF
-	-	TRBV27	TRBJ1-2	TGTGCCAGCAGTTTGGGGGGCTCACGCTACACCTTC	CASSLGGSRYTF
TRBD1	large	TRBV7-9	TRBJ1-2	TGTGCCAGCAGCTCCGGGACAGGGGGCGGCCTCCGGGGCTACACCTTC	CASSSGTGGGLRGYTF
-	-	TRBV2	TRBJ1-1	TGTGCCAGCACTCCCCTTATGAACACTGAAGCTTTCTTT	CASTPLMNTEAFF
-	-	TRBV28	TRBJ2-7	TGTGCCAGCAGTATCAGACCGATTTCCGCCTACGAGCAGTACTTC	CASSIRPISAYEQYF
TRBD1	-	TRBV6-1	TRBJ1-2	TGTGCCAGCAGTCGTACTTACAGGGGCGGGAACTATGGCTACACCTTC	CASSRTYRGGNYGYTF
-	-	TRBV20-1	TRBJ2-5	TGCAGTGCTAGACTAACAGCGACCCCCGAGACCCAGTACTTC	CSARLTATPETQYF